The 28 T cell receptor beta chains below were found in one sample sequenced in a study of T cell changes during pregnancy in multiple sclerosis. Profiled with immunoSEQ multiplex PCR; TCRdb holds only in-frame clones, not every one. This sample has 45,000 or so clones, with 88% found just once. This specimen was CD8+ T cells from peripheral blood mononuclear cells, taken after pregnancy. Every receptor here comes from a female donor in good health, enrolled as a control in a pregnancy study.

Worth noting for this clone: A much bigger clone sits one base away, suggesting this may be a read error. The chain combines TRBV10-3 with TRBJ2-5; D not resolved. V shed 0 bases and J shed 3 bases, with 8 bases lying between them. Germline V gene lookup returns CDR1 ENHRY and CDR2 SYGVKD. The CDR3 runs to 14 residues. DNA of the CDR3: TGTGCCATCAGTGAGTCTGACAAGGAAGAGACCCAGTACTTC. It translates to CAISESDKEETQYF.

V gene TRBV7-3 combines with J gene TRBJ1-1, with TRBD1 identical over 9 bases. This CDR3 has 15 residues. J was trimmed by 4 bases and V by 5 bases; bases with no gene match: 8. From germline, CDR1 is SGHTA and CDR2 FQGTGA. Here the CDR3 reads CASSASGQGSTEAFF. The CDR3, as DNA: TGTGCCAGCAGCGCATCGGGACAGGGAAGCACTGAAGCTTTCTTT.

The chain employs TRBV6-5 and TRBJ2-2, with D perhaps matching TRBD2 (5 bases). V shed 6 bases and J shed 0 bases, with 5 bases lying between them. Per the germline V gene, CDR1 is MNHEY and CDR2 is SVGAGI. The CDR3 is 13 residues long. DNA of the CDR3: TGTGCCAGCAGAGCGGCGAACACCGGGGAGCTGTTTTTT. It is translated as CASRAANTGELFF.

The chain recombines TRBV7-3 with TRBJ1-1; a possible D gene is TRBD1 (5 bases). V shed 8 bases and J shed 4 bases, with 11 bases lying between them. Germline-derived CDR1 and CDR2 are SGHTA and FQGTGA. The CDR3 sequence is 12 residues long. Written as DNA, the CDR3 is TGTGCCAGCCCTGGACAACTCACTGAAGCTTTCTTT. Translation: CASPGQLTEAFF.

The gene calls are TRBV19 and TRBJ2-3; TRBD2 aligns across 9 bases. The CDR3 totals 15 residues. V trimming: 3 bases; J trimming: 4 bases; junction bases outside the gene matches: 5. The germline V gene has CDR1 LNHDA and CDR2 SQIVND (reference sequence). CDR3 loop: CASSMVSGGADTQYF. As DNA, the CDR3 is TGTGCCAGTAGTATGGTTAGCGGGGGCGCAGATACGCAGTATTTT.

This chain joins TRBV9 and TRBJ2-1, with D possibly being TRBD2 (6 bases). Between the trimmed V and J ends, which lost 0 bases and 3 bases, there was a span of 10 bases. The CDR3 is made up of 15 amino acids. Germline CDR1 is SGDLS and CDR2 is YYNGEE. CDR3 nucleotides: TGTGCCAGCAGCGTAGAAGGGAGGTACTACAATGAGCAGTTCTTC. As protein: CASSVEGRYYNEQFF.

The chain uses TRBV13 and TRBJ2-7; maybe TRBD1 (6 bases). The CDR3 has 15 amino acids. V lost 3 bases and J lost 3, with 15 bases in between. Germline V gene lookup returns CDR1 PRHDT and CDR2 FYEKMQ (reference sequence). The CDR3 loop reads CASSFVGTPLYEQYF. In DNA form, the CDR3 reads TGTGCCAGCAGCTTTGTCGGGACACCTCTCTACGAGCAGTACTTC.

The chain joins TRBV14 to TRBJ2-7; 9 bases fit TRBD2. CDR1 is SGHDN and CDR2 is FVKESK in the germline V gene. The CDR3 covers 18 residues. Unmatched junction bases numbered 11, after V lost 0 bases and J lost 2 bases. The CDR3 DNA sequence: TGTGCCAGCAGCCAAGATCCCTATAGCGGGGGCCTCCCCTACGAGCAGTACTTC. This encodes CASSQDPYSGGLPYEQYF.

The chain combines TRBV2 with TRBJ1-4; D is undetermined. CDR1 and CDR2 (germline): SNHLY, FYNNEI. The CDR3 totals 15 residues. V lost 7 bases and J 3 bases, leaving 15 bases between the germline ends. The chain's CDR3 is CASTEGRTANEKLFF. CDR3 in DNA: TGTGCCAGCACCGAGGGCCGGACGGCTAATGAAAAACTGTTTTTT.

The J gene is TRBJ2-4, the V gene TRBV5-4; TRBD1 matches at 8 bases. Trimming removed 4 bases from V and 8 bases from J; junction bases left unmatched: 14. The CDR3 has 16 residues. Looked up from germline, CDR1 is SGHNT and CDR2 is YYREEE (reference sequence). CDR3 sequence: CASSAQTGVFMDIQYF. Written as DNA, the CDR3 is TGTGCCAGCAGCGCCCAGACAGGGGTATTCATGGACATTCAGTACTTC.

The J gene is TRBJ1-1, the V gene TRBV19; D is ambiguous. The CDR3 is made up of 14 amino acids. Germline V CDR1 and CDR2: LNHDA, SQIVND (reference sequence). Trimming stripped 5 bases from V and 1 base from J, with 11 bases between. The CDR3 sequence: CASSFGGKNTEAFF. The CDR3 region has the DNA TGTGCCAGTAGTTTCGGAGGGAAGAACACTGAAGCTTTCTTT.

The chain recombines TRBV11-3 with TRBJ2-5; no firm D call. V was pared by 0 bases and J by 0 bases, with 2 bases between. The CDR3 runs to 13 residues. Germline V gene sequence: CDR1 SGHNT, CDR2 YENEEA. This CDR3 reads CASSLDNQETQYF. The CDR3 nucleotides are TGTGCCAGCAGCTTAGATAACCAAGAGACCCAGTACTTC.

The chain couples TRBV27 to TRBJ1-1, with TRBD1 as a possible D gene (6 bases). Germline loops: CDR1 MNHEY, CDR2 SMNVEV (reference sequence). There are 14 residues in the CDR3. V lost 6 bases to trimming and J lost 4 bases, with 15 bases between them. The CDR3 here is CASRRGKGGTEAFF. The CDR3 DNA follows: TGTGCCAGCAGAAGGGGGAAAGGGGGCACTGAAGCTTTCTTT.

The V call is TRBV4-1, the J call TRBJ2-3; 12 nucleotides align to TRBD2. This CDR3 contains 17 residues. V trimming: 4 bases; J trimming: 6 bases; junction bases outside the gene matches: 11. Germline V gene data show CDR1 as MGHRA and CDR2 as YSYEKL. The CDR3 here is CASSPPTSGGPGDTQYF. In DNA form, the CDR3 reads TGCGCCAGCAGCCCACCCACTAGCGGGGGGCCCGGGGATACGCAGTATTTT.

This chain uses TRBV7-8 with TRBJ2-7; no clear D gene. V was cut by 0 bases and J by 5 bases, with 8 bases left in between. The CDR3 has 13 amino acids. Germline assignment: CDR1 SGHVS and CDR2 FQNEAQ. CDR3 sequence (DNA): TGTGCCAGCAGCTTAGCAAGACTGAACGAGCAGTACTTC. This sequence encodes CASSLARLNEQYF.

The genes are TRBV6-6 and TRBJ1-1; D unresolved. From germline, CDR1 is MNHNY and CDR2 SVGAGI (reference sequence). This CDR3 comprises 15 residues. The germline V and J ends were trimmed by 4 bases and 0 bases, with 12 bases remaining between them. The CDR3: CASSSGGPMNTEAFF. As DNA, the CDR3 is TGTGCCAGCAGTTCCGGTGGTCCCATGAACACTGAAGCTTTCTTT.

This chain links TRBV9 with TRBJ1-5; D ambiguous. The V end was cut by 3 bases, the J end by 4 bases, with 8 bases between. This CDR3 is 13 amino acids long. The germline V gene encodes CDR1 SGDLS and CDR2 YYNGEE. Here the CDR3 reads CASSEHGNQPQHF. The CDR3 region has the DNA TGTGCCAGCAGCGAGCACGGGAATCAGCCCCAGCATTTT.

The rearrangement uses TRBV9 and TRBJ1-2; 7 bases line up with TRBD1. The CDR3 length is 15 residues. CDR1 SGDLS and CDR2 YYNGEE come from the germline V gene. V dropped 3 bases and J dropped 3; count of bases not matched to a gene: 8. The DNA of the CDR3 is TGTGCCAGCAGCGCCCGGGACAGTCCTTACTATGGCTACACCTTC. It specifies CASSARDSPYYGYTF.

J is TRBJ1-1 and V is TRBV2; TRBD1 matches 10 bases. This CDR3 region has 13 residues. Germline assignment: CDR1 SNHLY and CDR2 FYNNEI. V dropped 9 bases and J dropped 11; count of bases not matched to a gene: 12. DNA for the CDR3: TGTGCCAGACTACCCTCCGGACAGGGGGTGGCTTTCTTT. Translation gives CARLPSGQGVAFF.

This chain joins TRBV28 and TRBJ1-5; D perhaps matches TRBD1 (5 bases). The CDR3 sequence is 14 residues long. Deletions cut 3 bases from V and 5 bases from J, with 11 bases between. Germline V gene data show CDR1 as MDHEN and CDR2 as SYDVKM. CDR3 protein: CASSLETADQPQHF. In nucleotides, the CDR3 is TGTGCCAGCAGTTTGGAGACAGCAGATCAGCCCCAGCATTTT.

The CDR3 sequence: CASSLTGETEAFF. The CDR3 DNA follows: TGTGCCAGCAGCCTAACGGGGGAAACTGAAGCTTTCTTT. The chain has TRBV13 and TRBJ1-1; D possibly corresponds to TRBD1 (5 bases). CDR3 length equals 13 residues. The germline V gene has CDR1 PRHDT and CDR2 FYEKMQ (reference sequence). Between the trimmed V and J ends, which lost 5 bases and 5 bases, there was a span of 12 bases.

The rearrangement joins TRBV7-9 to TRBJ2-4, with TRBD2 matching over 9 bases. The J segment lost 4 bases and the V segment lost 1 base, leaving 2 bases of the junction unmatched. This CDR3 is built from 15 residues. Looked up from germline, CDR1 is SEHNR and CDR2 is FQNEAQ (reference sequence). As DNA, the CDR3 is TGTGCCAGCAGCTTAGTAACTAGCGGGAAAAACATTCAGTACTTC. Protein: CASSLVTSGKNIQYF.

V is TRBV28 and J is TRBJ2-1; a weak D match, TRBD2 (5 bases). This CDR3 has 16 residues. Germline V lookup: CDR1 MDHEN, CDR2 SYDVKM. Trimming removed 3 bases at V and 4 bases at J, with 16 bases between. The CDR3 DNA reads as TGTGCCAGCAGTTTTCTGGCTAGCCTAAATTACAATGAGCAGTTCTTC. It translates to CASSFLASLNYNEQFF.

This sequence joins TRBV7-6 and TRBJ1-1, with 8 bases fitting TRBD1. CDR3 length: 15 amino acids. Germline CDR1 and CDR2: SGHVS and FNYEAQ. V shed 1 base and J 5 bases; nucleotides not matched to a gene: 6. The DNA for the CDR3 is TGTGCCAGCAGCTTAGTGGTGACAGGGGAAACTGAAGCTTTCTTT. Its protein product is CASSLVVTGETEAFF.

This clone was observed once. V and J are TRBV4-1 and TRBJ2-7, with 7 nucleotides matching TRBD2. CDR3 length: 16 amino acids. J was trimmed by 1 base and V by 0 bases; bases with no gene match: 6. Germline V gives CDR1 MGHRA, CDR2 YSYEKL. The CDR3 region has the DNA TGCGCCAGCAGCCAAGATCGGGGGGACTCTTCCTACGAGCAGTACTTC. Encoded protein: CASSQDRGDSSYEQYF.

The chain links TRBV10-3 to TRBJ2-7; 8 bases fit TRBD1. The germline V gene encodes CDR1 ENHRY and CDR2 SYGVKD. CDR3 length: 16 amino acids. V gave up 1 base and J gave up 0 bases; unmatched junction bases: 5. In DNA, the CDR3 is TGTGCCATCAGTGAGTTCGGACAGGGCAGCTCCTACGAGCAGTACTTC. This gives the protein CAISEFGQGSSYEQYF.

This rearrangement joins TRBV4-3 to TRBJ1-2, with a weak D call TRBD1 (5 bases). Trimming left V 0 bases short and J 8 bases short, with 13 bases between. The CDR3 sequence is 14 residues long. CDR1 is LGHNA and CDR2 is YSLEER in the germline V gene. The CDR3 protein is CASSQDRAGGGYTF. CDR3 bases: TGCGCCAGCAGCCAAGATCGAGCCGGGGGGGGCTACACCTTC.

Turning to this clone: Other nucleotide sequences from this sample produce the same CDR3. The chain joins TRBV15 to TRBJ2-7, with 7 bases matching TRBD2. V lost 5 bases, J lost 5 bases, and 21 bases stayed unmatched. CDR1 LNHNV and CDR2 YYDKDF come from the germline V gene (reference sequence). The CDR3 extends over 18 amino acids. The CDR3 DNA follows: TGTGCCACCAGCGAGTCGGGGCATACTGGGGGGGTTAGGGACGAGCAGTACTTC. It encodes CATSESGHTGGVRDEQYF.